This paragraph covers one T cell receptor beta chain sequence. The data are from a study of blood T cell repertoires in COVID-19. Clones were sequenced by immunoSEQ multiplex PCR, and TCRdb holds only the in-frame ones, with some missing. The profile covers fewer than 250,000 clones, with 80% to 90% appearing a single time and 2.9% taken by the ten largest. With 6 bases clipped from V and 13 bases from J, the junction kept 15 bases outside the gene matches. CDR3 size: 15 residues. Germline CDR1 is MNHEY and CDR2 is SVGEGT. The clonotype originates from a man between 45 and 60 years old with active or convalescent COVID-19. V gene TRBV6-2 or TRBV6-3 combines with J gene TRBJ2-1; 10 positions match TRBD2. Sequencing was done on a sample of peripheral blood. The CDR3 DNA reads TGTGCCAGCAGCCCGACCCTAGCGGGGGTGACGAGACAGTTCTTC. This gives the protein CASSPTLAGVTRQFF.